This entry describes one TCR beta chain. Assay used: immunoSEQ multiplex PCR; TCRdb lists only in-frame clones, some missing. Of about 220,000 clones in the sample, 80% to 90% were seen once. The CDR3 consists of 14 residues. The data belong to a study of blood T cell repertoires in COVID-19. This chain connects TRBV7-5 to TRBJ2-7; the table's D call of TRBD2 was not tested on the DNA. TRBV7-5 is a documented pseudogene. The specimen was peripheral blood. The TCR was taken from a man aged 50-59 years with active or convalescent COVID-19. The chain's CDR3 is CVRSRTGVPLEQYV. CDR3 coding DNA: TGTGTCAGAAGCCGCACGGGAGTTCCTCTCGAGCAGTACGTC.